The 18 T cell receptor beta chains presented below share a single source sample, sequenced in a study of T-cell reconstitution after alpha-beta-depleted transplantation in children. For TCRbeta, the library was prepared with unique molecular identifiers. TCRdb called the PCR reads again in MiXCR, with one record for every CDR3 protein. This table has 350,000 to 500,000 distinct CDR3 sequences, 43% appearing once. The sample was PBMCs, taken before TCRalphabeta/CD19-depleted stem cell transplant. All receptors come from a girl aged 2 to 9 with aplastic anemia, due to receive a stem cell transplant.

The J gene is TRBJ2-4, the V gene TRBV10-3, with D hard to call. The CDR3 runs 13 residues. The germline gives CDR1 ENHRY, CDR2 SYGVKD. The V and J ends lost 3 bases and 8 bases respectively, with 11 bases between them. CDR3 coding DNA: TGTGCCATCAGTGACGGCAGTGGGGACATTCAGTACTTC. It is translated as CAISDGSGDIQYF.

Note on this clonotype: The junction departs from germline at one end; a sequencing error may be responsible. V usage is TRBV11-2 and J usage is TRBJ2-1, with a possible D match to TRBD2 (5 bases). CDR1 and CDR2 (germline): SGHAT, FQNNGV. The length of the CDR3 is 13 residues. This CDR3 reads CASTIGVGNEHFF. DNA of the CDR3: TGTGCCAGCACAATCGGGGTCGGCAATGAGCACTTCTTC.

The chain is built from TRBV20-1 and TRBJ2-1, with TRBD1 matching 10 bases. Germline-derived CDR1 and CDR2 are DFQATT and SNEGSKA (reference sequence). There are 13 residues in the CDR3. V was pared by 5 bases and J by 7 bases, with 5 bases of the junction left unmatched. The CDR3 here is CSAFDRGRNEQFF. The DNA of the CDR3 is TGCAGTGCTTTCGACAGGGGGCGTAATGAGCAGTTCTTC.

The V call is TRBV20-1, the J call TRBJ1-3; D remains ambiguous. The CDR3 totals 14 residues. Germline-derived CDR1 and CDR2 are DFQATT and SNEGSKA (reference sequence). V was cut by 0 bases and J by 5 bases, with 11 bases left in between. In DNA form, the CDR3 reads TGCAGTGCTAGAGACCCGGACGGACGAAACACCATATATTTT. Translating gives CSARDPDGRNTIYF.

This clonotype appeared many times. The V and J genes are TRBV5-1 and TRBJ2-1, with TRBD2 matching over 13 bases. V lost 4 bases and J lost 8; bases outside the gene matches: 3. The germline V gene has CDR1 SGHRS and CDR2 YFSETQ. This CDR3 comprises 14 residues. The CDR3 DNA reads as TGCGCCAGCAGCAGGACTAGCGGGAGCGATGAGCAGTTCTTC. Amino acid sequence: CASSRTSGSDEQFF. The variable domain in full, completed from reference TRBV5-1 and TRBJ2-1, reads KAGVTQTPRYLIKTRGQQVTLSCSPISGHRSVSWYQQTPGQGLQFLFEYFSETQRNKGNFPGRFSGRQFSNSRSEMNVSTLELGDSALYLCASSRTSGSDEQFFGPGTRLTVL.

The chain uses TRBV4-1 and TRBJ2-3; no firm D call. Deletions cut 1 base from V and 3 bases from J, with 11 bases between. CDR3 size: 15 residues. Germline V gene lookup returns CDR1 MGHRA and CDR2 YSYEKL. The CDR3 loop is CASSQGLLNTDTQYF. The DNA of the CDR3 is TGCGCCAGCAGCCAAGGTCTTCTCAATACAGATACGCAGTATTTT.

The rearrangement links TRBV7-8 to TRBJ2-3, with D perhaps matching TRBD2 (7 bases). The CDR3 runs to 13 residues. V was pared by 8 bases and J by 1 base, with 10 bases between. Germline lookup yields CDR1 SGHVS and CDR2 FQNEAQ. In DNA, the CDR3 is TGTGCCAGCGGGGGGGCGGGCACAGATACGCAGTATTTT. Its protein product is CASGGAGTDTQYF.

This chain links TRBV2 with TRBJ1-5; possibly TRBD1 for D (5 bases). This CDR3 region has 15 residues. From germline, CDR1 is SNHLY and CDR2 FYNNEI. V was cut by 2 bases and J by 9 bases, with 17 bases left in between. CDR3 protein: CASSEILGALAPQHF. In DNA form, the CDR3 reads TGTGCCAGCAGTGAAATCTTAGGGGCTCTAGCGCCCCAGCATTTT.

This clonotype was seen ten or more times. The chain has TRBV7-9 and TRBJ2-1; 7 bases agree with TRBD1. The ends lost 5 bases at V and 10 bases at J; junction bases unmatched: 20. This CDR3 has 17 residues. Germline CDR1 SEHNR, CDR2 FQNEAQ (reference sequence). As DNA, the CDR3 is TGTGCCAGCAGCCCCATACAGGGGACGCCTAATTTGTACGAGCAGTTCTTC. This codes for CASSPIQGTPNLYEQFF.

This chain uses TRBV27 with TRBJ2-1; D gene uncertain. V gave up 2 bases and J gave up 6 bases, with 11 bases separating them. This CDR3 region has 14 residues. From germline, CDR1 is MNHEY and CDR2 SMNVEV (reference sequence). The CDR3 region is CASSLEGITNEQFF. CDR3 sequence (DNA): TGTGCCAGCAGTTTAGAAGGCATAACCAATGAGCAGTTCTTC.

This clonotype was observed a handful of times. This rearrangement joins TRBV30 to TRBJ2-3; 9 bases fit TRBD2. Germline CDR1 GTSNPN, CDR2 SVGIG (reference sequence). The CDR3 covers 18 residues. The J segment lost 2 bases and the V segment lost 0 bases, leaving 12 bases of the junction unmatched. CDR3 DNA: TGTGCCTGGAGTGTGGTTATCGGCGGGGGGGCCCCCACAGATACGCAGTATTTT. Translation: CAWSVVIGGGAPTDTQYF.

This clonotype was detected only a few times. The V gene is TRBV5-6, the J gene TRBJ2-5, with D perhaps TRBD1 (5 bases). The V end was cut by 0 bases, the J end by 5 bases, with 11 bases between. CDR3 length: 14 residues. The V gene's germline CDR1 is SGHDT and CDR2 YYEEEE. The CDR3 loop is CASSLGPRGETQYF. In nucleotides, the CDR3 is TGTGCCAGCAGCTTGGGACCAAGGGGTGAGACCCAGTACTTC.

J is TRBJ1-2 and V is TRBV7-3, with D possibly matching TRBD1 (5 bases). With 0 bases removed from V and 0 bases from J, the gap between germline ends came to 11 bases. The CDR3 covers 16 residues. Germline lookup yields CDR1 SGHTA and CDR2 FQGTGA. CDR3 residues: CASSLTGGGANYGYTF. CDR3 coding DNA: TGTGCCAGCAGCTTAACGGGAGGAGGGGCTAACTATGGCTACACCTTC.

The rearrangement joins TRBV29-1 to TRBJ1-2; D perhaps matches TRBD1 (5 bases). Germline CDR1 SQVTM, CDR2 ANQGSEA. V was cut by 4 bases and J by 5 bases, with 14 bases left in between. The CDR3 is 13 amino acids. CDR3 bases: TGCAGCGTTGGGGGGGGATCGGGGTATGGCTACACCTTC. It specifies CSVGGGSGYGYTF.

The genes are TRBV20-1 and TRBJ2-3; possibly TRBD1 for D (5 bases). The length of the CDR3 is 14 residues. In germline, CDR1 is DFQATT, CDR2 SNEGSKA (reference sequence). V lost 7 bases and J lost 8, with 22 bases in between. CDR3 loop: CSVPDVLVGATQYF. The CDR3 nucleotides read TGCAGTGTCCCGGACGTCTTGGTAGGGGCTACGCAGTATTTT.

This clonotype has at least ten counts. The chain uses TRBV20-1 and TRBJ2-5; 8 bases agree with TRBD2. After removal of 5 bases from V and 10 bases from J, the junction contained 18 bases not matched to a gene. Per germline, CDR1 DFQATT and CDR2 SNEGSKA (reference sequence). CDR3 length: 15 residues. The CDR3 DNA reads TGCAGTGCTTTCGGACTAGCCACACTTAAGAGTCGCCAGTACTTC. The encoded protein is CSAFGLATLKSRQYF.

This clonotype was detected a few times. The V call is TRBV20-1, the J call TRBJ2-3; D is perhaps TRBD1 or TRBD2 (5 bases each). The germline V and J ends were trimmed by 6 bases and 6 bases, with 16 bases remaining between them. The germline V gene encodes CDR1 DFQATT and CDR2 SNEGSKA (reference sequence). CDR3 length: 13 amino acids. The CDR3 DNA reads as TGCAGTGCCCGGGGCCGAGGGGTGGATACGCAGTATTTT. Protein: CSARGRGVDTQYF.

The rearrangement uses TRBV7-2 and TRBJ1-2, with TRBD1 matching 10 bases. The CDR3 contains 15 residues. V shed 5 bases and J 5 bases; nucleotides not matched to a gene: 8. Germline assignment: CDR1 SGHTA and CDR2 FQGNSA. The CDR3 region is CASSTGPGQGYGYTF. Written as DNA, the CDR3 is TGTGCCAGCAGCACTGGACCGGGACAGGGGTATGGCTACACCTTC.